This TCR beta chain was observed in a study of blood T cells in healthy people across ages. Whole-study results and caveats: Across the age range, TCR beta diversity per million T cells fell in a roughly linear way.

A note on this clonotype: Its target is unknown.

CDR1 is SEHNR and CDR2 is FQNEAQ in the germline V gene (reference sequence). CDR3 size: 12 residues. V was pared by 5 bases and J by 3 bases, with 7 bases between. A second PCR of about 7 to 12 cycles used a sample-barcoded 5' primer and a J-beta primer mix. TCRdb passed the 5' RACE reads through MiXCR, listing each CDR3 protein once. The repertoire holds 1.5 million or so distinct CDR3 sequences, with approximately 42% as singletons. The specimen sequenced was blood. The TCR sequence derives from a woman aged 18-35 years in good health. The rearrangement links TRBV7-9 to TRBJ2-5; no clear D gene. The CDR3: CASSTKEETQYF. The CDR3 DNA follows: TGTGCCAGCAGCACTAAAGAAGAGACCCAGTACTTC. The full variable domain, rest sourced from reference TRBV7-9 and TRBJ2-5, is DTGVSQNPRHKITKRGQNVTFRCDPISEHNRLYWYRQTLGQGPEFLTYFQNEAQLEKSRLLSDRFSAERPKGSFSTLEIQRTEQGDSAMYLCASSTKEETQYFGPGTRLLVL.